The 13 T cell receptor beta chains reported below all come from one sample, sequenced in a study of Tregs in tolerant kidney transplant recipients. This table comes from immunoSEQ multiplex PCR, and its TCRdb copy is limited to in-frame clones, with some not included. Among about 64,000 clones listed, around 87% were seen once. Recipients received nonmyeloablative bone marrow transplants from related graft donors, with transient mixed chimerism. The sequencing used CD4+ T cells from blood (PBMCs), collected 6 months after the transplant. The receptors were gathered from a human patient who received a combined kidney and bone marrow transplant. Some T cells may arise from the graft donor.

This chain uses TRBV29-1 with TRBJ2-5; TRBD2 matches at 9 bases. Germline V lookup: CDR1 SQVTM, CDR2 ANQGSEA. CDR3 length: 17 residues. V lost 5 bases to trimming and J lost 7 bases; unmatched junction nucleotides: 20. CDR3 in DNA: TGCAGCGTTTGGTTAGCGGGAGTAGTGGTGCCGGGGGCGACCCAGTACTTC. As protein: CSVWLAGVVVPGATQYF.

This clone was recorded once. CDR3 loop: CASSRGQSTDTQYF. As DNA, the CDR3 is TGTGCCAGCAGCCGGGGACAGTCCACAGATACGCAGTATTTT. The chain employs TRBV7-6 and TRBJ2-3; 7 nucleotides line up with TRBD1. V trimming: 5 bases; J trimming: 2 bases; junction bases outside the gene matches: 4. The V gene's germline CDR1 is SGHVS and CDR2 FNYEAQ. The CDR3 consists of 14 residues.

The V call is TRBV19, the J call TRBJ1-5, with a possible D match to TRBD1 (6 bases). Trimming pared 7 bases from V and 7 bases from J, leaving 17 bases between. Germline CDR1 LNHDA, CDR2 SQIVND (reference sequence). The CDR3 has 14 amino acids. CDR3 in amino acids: CASKIGGARQPQHF. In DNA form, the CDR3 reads TGTGCCAGTAAGATAGGGGGGGCGCGCCAGCCCCAGCATTTT.

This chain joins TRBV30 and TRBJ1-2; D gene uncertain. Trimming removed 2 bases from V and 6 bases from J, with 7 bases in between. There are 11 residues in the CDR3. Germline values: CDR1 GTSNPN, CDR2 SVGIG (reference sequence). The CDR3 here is CAWSPVNGYTF. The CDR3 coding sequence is TGTGCCTGGAGTCCCGTTAATGGCTACACCTTC.

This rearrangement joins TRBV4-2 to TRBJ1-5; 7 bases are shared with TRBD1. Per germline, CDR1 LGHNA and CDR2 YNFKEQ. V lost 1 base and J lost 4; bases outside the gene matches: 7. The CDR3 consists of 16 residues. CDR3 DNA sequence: TGTGCCAGCAGCCAAGGGGTGGACAGGAAAAATCAGCCCCAGCATTTT. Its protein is CASSQGVDRKNQPQHF.

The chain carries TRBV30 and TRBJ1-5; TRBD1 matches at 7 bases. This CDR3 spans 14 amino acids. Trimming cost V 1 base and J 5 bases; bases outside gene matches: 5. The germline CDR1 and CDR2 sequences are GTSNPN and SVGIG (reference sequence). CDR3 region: CAWSGRDSYQPQHF. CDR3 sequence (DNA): TGTGCCTGGAGTGGCCGGGACAGCTATCAGCCCCAGCATTTT.

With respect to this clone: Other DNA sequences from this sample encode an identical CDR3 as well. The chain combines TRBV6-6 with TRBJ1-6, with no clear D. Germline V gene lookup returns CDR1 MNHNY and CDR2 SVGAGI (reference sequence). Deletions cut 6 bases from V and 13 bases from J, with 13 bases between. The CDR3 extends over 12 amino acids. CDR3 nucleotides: TGTGCCAGCAGCCCCCTCCCCTCCCCCCTCCACTTT. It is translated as CASSPLPSPLHF.

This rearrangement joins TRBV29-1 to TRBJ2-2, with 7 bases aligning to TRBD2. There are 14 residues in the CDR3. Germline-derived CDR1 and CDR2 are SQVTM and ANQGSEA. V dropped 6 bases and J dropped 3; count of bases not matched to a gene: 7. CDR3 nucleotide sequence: TGCAGCGTCTACTTAGCGGGTGACACCGGGGAGCTGTTTTTT. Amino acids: CSVYLAGDTGELFF.

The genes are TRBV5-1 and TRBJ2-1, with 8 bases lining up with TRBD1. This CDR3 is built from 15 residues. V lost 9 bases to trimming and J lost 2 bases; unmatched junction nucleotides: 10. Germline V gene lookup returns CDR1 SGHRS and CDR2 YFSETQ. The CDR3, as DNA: TGCGCCACCTCTTACTCGACAGGGGCCTACAATGAGCAGTTCTTC. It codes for CATSYSTGAYNEQFF.

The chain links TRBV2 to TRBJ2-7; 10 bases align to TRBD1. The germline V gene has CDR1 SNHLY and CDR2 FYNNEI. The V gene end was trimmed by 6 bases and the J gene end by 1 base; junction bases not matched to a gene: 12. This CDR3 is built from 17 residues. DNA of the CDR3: TGTGCCAGCAGGGTTCGGGACAGGGGTCGGGCGTCCTACGAGCAGTACTTC. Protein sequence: CASRVRDRGRASYEQYF.

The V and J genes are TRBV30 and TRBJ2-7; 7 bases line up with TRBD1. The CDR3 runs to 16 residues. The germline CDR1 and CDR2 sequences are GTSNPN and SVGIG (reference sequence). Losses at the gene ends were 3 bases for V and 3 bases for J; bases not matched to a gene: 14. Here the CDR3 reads CAWRPHHRGHHYEQYF. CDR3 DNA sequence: TGTGCCTGGAGACCCCATCACAGGGGCCATCACTACGAGCAGTACTTC. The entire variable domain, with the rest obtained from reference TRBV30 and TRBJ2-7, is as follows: SQTIHQWPATLVQPVGSPLSLECTVEGTSNPNLYWYRQAAGRGLQLLFYSVGIGQISSEVPQNLSASRPQDRQFILSSKKLLLSDSGFYLCAWRPHHRGHHYEQYFGPGTRLTVT.

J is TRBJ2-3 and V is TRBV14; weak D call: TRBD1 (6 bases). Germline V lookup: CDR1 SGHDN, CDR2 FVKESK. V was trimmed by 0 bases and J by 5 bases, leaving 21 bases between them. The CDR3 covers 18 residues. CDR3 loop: CASSQDLGVEGGEDTQYF. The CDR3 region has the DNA TGTGCCAGCAGCCAAGATCTAGGGGTCGAAGGGGGTGAAGATACGCAGTATTTT.

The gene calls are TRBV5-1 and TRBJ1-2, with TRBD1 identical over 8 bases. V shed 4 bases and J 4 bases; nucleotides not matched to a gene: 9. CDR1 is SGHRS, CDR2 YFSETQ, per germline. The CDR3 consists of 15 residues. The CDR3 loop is CASSLDRGDIYGYTF. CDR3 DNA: TGCGCCAGCAGCCTAGACAGGGGAGACATCTATGGCTACACCTTC.